This entry describes one T cell receptor beta chain. Its antigen is as yet unknown. The data stem from a study of shared clonotypes between healthy human individuals. About the research overall: The donor group consisted of two women and a few men, aged 18 to 49. The study used three CD4 naive, three CD4 memory, two CD8 naive and one CD8 memory plate per donor.

Every donor was a Caucasian adult from Nashville, Tennessee. Overall study results and limits: Several donors held about 5% of naive CD4 clonotypes in common.

Assay: immunoSEQ multiplex PCR; the TCRdb copy retains only in-frame clones and omits some. The sample contains around 1.6 million clones, 95% to 99% of which appear only once. The length of the CDR3 is 15 residues. The germline CDR1 and CDR2 sequences are KGHSH and LQKENI. The trim removed 4 bases at V and 8 bases at J, leaving 8 bases unmatched. The chain couples TRBV18 to TRBJ2-1; 10 bases match TRBD2. The sequenced sample was naive CD4+ T cells sorted from blood. This sample's subset: CD45RA+ positively selected. The sequence came from a man in his thirties or forties in good health. The CDR3 sequence is CASSRDRTSGDEQFF. The CDR3 region has the DNA TGTGCCAGCTCACGGGATAGGACTAGCGGCGATGAGCAGTTCTTC.